These 21 T cell receptor beta chains share one sample of origin, sequenced in a study of Ad26.COV2.S vaccination and SARS-CoV-2 variants. This sample's treatment: around 19 received Ad26.COV2.S at low or high dose, single or two shots; five or six received placebo; per-sample allocation not given. The study sampled participants on day 63 after the first vaccine or placebo injection. Profiling relied on immunoSEQ multiplex PCR, and the TCRdb table lists in-frame clones only, not all of them. The table records 400,000 to 450,000 clones, about 90% of them present only once. The material sequenced was peripheral blood, taken in a trial of Ad26.COV2.S vaccine versus placebo. Receptors were obtained from a person between 18 and 65 years old who received the Ad26.COV2.S COVID-19 vaccine or a placebo.

This clone was recorded only once. The gene calls are TRBV7-9 and TRBJ1-6; D unclear. This CDR3 is 13 amino acids long. V was trimmed by 1 base and J by 4 bases, leaving 2 bases between them. Germline V CDR1 and CDR2: SEHNR, FQNEAQ (reference sequence). The CDR3 bases are TGTGCCAGCAGCTTAGGTTATAATTCACCCCTCCACTTT. Encoded protein: CASSLGYNSPLHF.

The chain recombines TRBV7-2 with TRBJ2-7; D is undetermined. The germline CDR1 and CDR2 sequences are SGHTA and FQGNSA. The V and J ends lost 1 base and 7 bases respectively, with 8 bases between them. The CDR3 is 12 residues long. CDR3 amino acids: CASSLGVGEQYF. CDR3 nucleotide sequence: TGTGCCAGCAGCTTAGGGGTGGGTGAGCAGTACTTC. The full variable domain, its missing parts supplied by reference TRBV7-2 and TRBJ2-7, is GAGVSQSPSNKVTEKGKDVELRCDPISGHTALYWYRQSLGQGLEFLIYFQGNSAPDKSGLPSDRFSAERTGGSVSTLTIQRTQQEDSAVYLCASSLGVGEQYFGPGTRLTVT.

The chain links TRBV27 to TRBJ2-3; tentatively, D is TRBD2 (7 bases). The CDR3 has 17 residues. V was pared by 11 bases and J by 8 bases, with 32 bases between. Germline lookup yields CDR1 MNHEY and CDR2 SMNVEV (reference sequence). CDR3 bases: TGTGCCGGAGGGGCGGGGGCAGTGACGACCCTCAGCCGTACGCAGTATTTT. This sequence encodes CAGGAGAVTTLSRTQYF.

The rearrangement joins TRBV6-5 to TRBJ2-2; perhaps TRBD1 as D (6 bases). The V end lost 5 bases, the J end lost 4 bases, and 11 bases lay between the germline ends. The CDR3 is 14 residues long. The germline V gene encodes CDR1 MNHEY and CDR2 SVGAGI. Written as DNA, the CDR3 is TGTGCCAGCAGTCGCACAGGGTCCACCGGGGAGCTGTTTTTT. The encoded protein is CASSRTGSTGELFF.

The chain combines TRBV6-5 with TRBJ2-7, with D hard to call. Trimming took 5 bases from V and 5 from J, leaving 10 bases between them. The CDR3 consists of 12 residues. Germline V gives CDR1 MNHEY, CDR2 SVGAGI. CDR3 sequence reads: CASSTLRNEQYF. The CDR3 region has the DNA TGTGCCAGCAGTACACTAAGAAACGAGCAGTACTTC.

This chain links TRBV23-1 with TRBJ2-3; D ambiguous. TRBV23-1 qualifies as an ORF whose function is uncertain. The length of the CDR3 is 16 residues. With 1 base removed from V and 5 bases from J, the gap between germline ends came to 16 bases. CDR3 residues: CASSQFEQVWLDTQYF. DNA of the CDR3: TGCGCCAGCAGTCAATTCGAGCAGGTATGGTTAGATACGCAGTATTTT.

The V gene is TRBV19, the J gene TRBJ2-6; D not certain. V shed 6 bases and J shed 0 bases, with 6 bases lying between them. Looked up from germline, CDR1 is LNHDA and CDR2 is SQIVND (reference sequence). This CDR3 comprises 14 residues. CDR3 DNA sequence: TGTGCCAGTAGCCCGAGCTCTGGGGCCAACGTCCTGACTTTC. Encoded protein: CASSPSSGANVLTF.

This sequence joins TRBV19 and TRBJ1-1, with TRBD1 matching 7 bases. The CDR3 runs 13 residues. V dropped 3 bases and J dropped 4; count of bases not matched to a gene: 2. The V gene's germline CDR1 is LNHDA and CDR2 SQIVND (reference sequence). The CDR3 spells CASSMAGGTEAFF. The CDR3 DNA follows: TGTGCCAGTAGTATGGCAGGGGGCACTGAAGCTTTCTTT.

The V gene is TRBV10-2, the J gene TRBJ2-7, with D perhaps TRBD1 or TRBD2 (5 bases each). With 6 bases removed from V and 1 base from J, the gap between germline ends came to 22 bases. The CDR3 spans 17 residues. Germline lookup yields CDR1 WSHSY and CDR2 SAAADI. The CDR3, as DNA: TGCGCCAGCAGCGGGGACGAGTGGAACGGGATTTCCTACGAGCAGTACTTC. Translation: CASSGDEWNGISYEQYF.

The gene calls are TRBV15 and TRBJ2-7; D unclear. Germline CDR1 is LNHNV and CDR2 is YYDKDF (reference sequence). The CDR3 has 16 amino acids. V was shortened by 0 bases and J by 0 bases, with 12 bases between the two germline ends. The CDR3 coding sequence is TGTGCCACCAGCAGAGATGCCCAGGCTAGCTCCTACGAGCAGTACTTC. Residues: CATSRDAQASSYEQYF.

The chain joins TRBV11-2 to TRBJ1-1; maybe TRBD1 (6 bases). Germline-derived CDR1 and CDR2 are SGHAT and FQNNGV. The V and J ends lost 7 bases and 1 base respectively, with 22 bases between them. The CDR3 runs 17 residues. The CDR3 here is CASTLGLRGGRNTEAFF. CDR3 nucleotides: TGTGCCAGCACCTTGGGACTGAGGGGGGGCCGGAACACTGAAGCTTTCTTT.

The CDR3 bases are TGCGCCAGCAGCCTAACTAGCGGGGGGCCAGATACGCAGTATTTT. Translated, it gives CASSLTSGGPDTQYF. The V and J genes are TRBV4-3 and TRBJ2-3; 12 positions agree with TRBD2. The CDR3 spans 15 residues. In germline, CDR1 is LGHNA, CDR2 YSLEER. Unmatched junction bases numbered 3, after V lost 4 bases and J lost 4 bases.

This sequence joins TRBV2 and TRBJ1-5; weak D call: TRBD1 (6 bases). V dropped 6 bases and J dropped 0 bases, with 18 bases sitting between them. From germline, CDR1 is SNHLY and CDR2 FYNNEI. The CDR3 has 17 amino acids. DNA for the CDR3: TGTGCCAGCAGCTCTGAGGTGGGGGCGATTAGCAATCAGCCCCAGCATTTT. It translates to CASSSEVGAISNQPQHF.

This clone has only one observation. This sequence joins TRBV2 and TRBJ1-2, with D possibly TRBD1 on 6 matching bases. CDR1 SNHLY and CDR2 FYNNEI come from the germline V gene. The V and J ends lost 2 bases and 0 bases respectively, with 10 bases between them. The CDR3 has 15 residues. The CDR3 bases are TGTGCCAGCAGTGAATGGGCAGGGGCTAACTATGGCTACACCTTC. This gives the protein CASSEWAGANYGYTF.

This clone occurred once. V and J are TRBV30 and TRBJ1-4, with 9 bases aligning to TRBD1. This CDR3 comprises 14 residues. Trimming removed 1 base from V and 8 bases from J; junction bases left unmatched: 5. Germline CDR1 and CDR2: GTSNPN and SVGIG (reference sequence). In DNA, the CDR3 is TGTGCCTGGAGTGGGGGGACAGGGCGAGAAAAACTGTTTTTT. It specifies CAWSGGTGREKLFF.

The chain employs TRBV5-4 and TRBJ2-3, with D maybe TRBD2 (6 bases). CDR1 is SGHNT and CDR2 is YYREEE in the germline V gene (reference sequence). The CDR3 covers 15 residues. V shed 1 base and J shed 2 bases, with 11 bases lying between them. The CDR3 region is CASSLMGGVTDTQYF. The DNA of the CDR3 is TGTGCCAGCAGCTTGATGGGGGGAGTCACAGATACGCAGTATTTT.

The chain is built from TRBV6-5 and TRBJ1-2, with a weak D call TRBD1 (5 bases). With 1 base removed from V and 6 bases from J, the gap between germline ends came to 12 bases. CDR1 MNHEY and CDR2 SVGAGI come from the germline V gene. CDR3 size: 14 residues. The CDR3 DNA reads TGTGCCAGCAGTTACTTTGGGGGATCGAATGGCTACACCTTC. Translating it yields CASSYFGGSNGYTF.

The chain links TRBV11-2 to TRBJ1-6; D is possibly TRBD1 (5 bases). This CDR3 is 17 amino acids long. With 4 bases removed from V and 0 bases from J, the gap between germline ends came to 13 bases. Germline V lookup: CDR1 SGHAT, CDR2 FQNNGV. The CDR3 here is CASSSGGLTSYNSPLHF. The CDR3 region has the DNA TGTGCCAGCAGCTCGGGGGGGTTGACCTCCTATAATTCACCCCTCCACTTT.

The chain couples TRBV29-1 to TRBJ2-3; the D gene is possibly TRBD2 (6 bases). V dropped 7 bases and J dropped 3 bases, with 11 bases sitting between them. Germline-derived CDR1 and CDR2 are SQVTM and ANQGSEA. This CDR3 has 12 residues. CDR3 in DNA: TGCAGCGCAGGGCGGGAAACAGATACGCAGTATTTT. Translated: CSAGRETDTQYF.

This rearrangement joins TRBV4-1 to TRBJ2-7; D might be TRBD1 or TRBD2, each matching 6 bases. CDR1 and CDR2 from the germline V gene are MGHRA and YSYEKL. Trimming took off 1 base at V and 6 bases at J, with 25 bases between the two ends. This CDR3 comprises 18 residues. The CDR3 region is CASSQVGGPVSRIVEQYF. CDR3 in DNA: TGCGCCAGCAGCCAAGTTGGGGGGCCGGTATCTCGGATTGTCGAGCAGTACTTC.

The chain is built from TRBV24-1 and TRBJ1-5; D may be TRBD1 (6 bases). Per germline, CDR1 KGHDR and CDR2 SFDVKD. This CDR3 is 18 amino acids long. V was pared by 5 bases and J by 0 bases, with 19 bases between. CDR3 bases: TGTGCCACCAGTGCCCTGCGGGGGCAGCCTTATAGCAATCAGCCCCAGCATTTT. It yields the protein CATSALRGQPYSNQPQHF.